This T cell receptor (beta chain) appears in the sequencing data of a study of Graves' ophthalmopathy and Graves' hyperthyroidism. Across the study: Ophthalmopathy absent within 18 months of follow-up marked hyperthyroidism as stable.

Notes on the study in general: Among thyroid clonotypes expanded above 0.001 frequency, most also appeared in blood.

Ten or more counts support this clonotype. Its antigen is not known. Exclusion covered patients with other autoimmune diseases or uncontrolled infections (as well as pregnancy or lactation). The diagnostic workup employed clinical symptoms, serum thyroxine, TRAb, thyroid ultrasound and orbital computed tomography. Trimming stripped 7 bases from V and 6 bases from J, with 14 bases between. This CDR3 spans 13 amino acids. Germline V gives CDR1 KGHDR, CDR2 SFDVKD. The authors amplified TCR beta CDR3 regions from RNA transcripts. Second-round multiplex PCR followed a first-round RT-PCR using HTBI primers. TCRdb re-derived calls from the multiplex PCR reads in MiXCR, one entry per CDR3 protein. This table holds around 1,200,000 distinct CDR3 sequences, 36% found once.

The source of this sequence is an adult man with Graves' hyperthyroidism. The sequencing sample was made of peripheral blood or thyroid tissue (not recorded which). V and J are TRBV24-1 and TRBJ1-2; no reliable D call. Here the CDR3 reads CATRATEGDGYTF. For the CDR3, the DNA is TGTGCCACCAGGGCAACTGAGGGAGATGGCTACACCTTC.